This T cell receptor beta chain was captured by sequencing in a study of T cell responses to AZD1222 COVID-19 vaccine. In regard to this clone: The target antigen is unknown.

Broader study findings: Every sample of the repertoires postdated the peak T cell response.

With 1 base removed from V and 2 bases from J, the gap between germline ends came to 12 bases. CDR1 and CDR2 (germline): MGHRA, YSYEKL. This CDR3 region has 16 residues. Here immunoSEQ multiplex PCR was the method, and the copy in TCRdb shows in-frame clones only, minus some. The table includes more than 140,000 clones, 80% to 95% detected once. The chain links TRBV4-1 to TRBJ1-5; D unclear. Material: peripheral blood, obtained on day 0 of MenACWY control vaccination. This TCR came from an adult in good health. The DNA for the CDR3 is TGCGCCAGCAGCCAAGTCGAGGGTGGAGGCAATCAGCCCCAGCATTTT. It encodes CASSQVEGGGNQPQHF.